The T cell receptor (beta chain) under discussion was sequenced for a study of T cell responses to AZD1222 COVID-19 vaccine (dated by TCRdb to the early 2020s). General notes on the study: TCR sequencing covered some 250 trial participants: 207 given two doses of AZD1222 and 26 given two doses of MenACWY control vaccine. Trial participants were enrolled by age into 18-55, 56-69 and 70-plus year subgroups, with 148, 28 and 57 TCR-sequenced participants respectively.

Overall study outcomes, separate from this receptor: Participants were mostly white British, with more females than males. The authors suggested clonal diversity may have been underestimated. Conclusions about previously exposed vaccinees were limited because only six AZD1222 recipients were SARS-CoV-2 seropositive at baseline. Vaccine-associated CD4 TCRs spanned the whole spike protein, with dominant responses in regions 160-218 and 743-854. Reportedly, close to half of the unique spike-specific TCRs recognized epitopes lying outside the regions that are mutated in the B.1.351 and B.1.1.7 variants. After two AZD1222 doses, spike-specific TCR breadth and depth were significantly higher than at day 0 and than in MenACWY recipients. In the small 56-69-year group, the increase in depth fell short of significance, most likely because of low power. Because no day 14 peak-response samples were available, the repertoires could be characterized only after the peak T cell response.

The germline V gene gives CDR1 as SGHTS and CDR2 as YDEGEE. V sheds 5 bases and J sheds 0 bases, leaving 15 bases between their ends. The CDR3 measures 15 amino acids from cysteine to phenylalanine. Only the CDR3 DNA is retained, 45 bases long and in frame from the first base. The CDR3 regions of human TCRbeta chains were analyzed by immunosequencing. The paper's data handling went like this. TCRs in the repertoires were matched against a reference library of SARS-CoV-2-specific TCRs that had been generated with the MIRA antigen-specificity platform. Breadth meant the fraction of unique TCRs that were SARS-CoV-2-associated, whereas depth meant the fraction of total T cells that were SARS-CoV-2-associated. Using the MIRA data, each spike-specific TCR was assigned both to the spike region to which the TCR was reactive and to a CD4 or CD8 class. Log10-transformed breadth and depth values were compared by one-way ANOVA with Sidak's multiple comparisons tests. Sourced from immuneACCESS, this table was stored by TCRdb with only in-frame sequences that have V and J called. A share of the clones is absent; for the studies checked, an unresolved V gene accounts for under half, and the remainder has no known explanation. The DNA was the basis for D and trimming; V, J and clone size are from that table. The sample table shows some 48,000 clones, and around 86% are seen once. The ten largest account for 6% to 8% of the sample.

Regarding this clone: This clone's antigen is unknown. The record has no base qualities; no much larger clone is one base away.

The time point label, read with the paper, signifies: about 28 days (+/-7) after the second vaccine dose. AZD1222 recipients with second doses at about 4 weeks or about 12 weeks were pooled, because spike-specific TCR depth and breadth did not differ between schedules. Samples from vaccinated people were obtained from the UK trials COV001 and COV002, which included a single-blind randomized controlled phase 2/3 trial of AZD1222 (ChAdOx1 nCoV-19) in healthy adults. For TCRbeta chain sequencing, PBMC samples were collected from trial participants at day 0 and at day 28 after the second dose. The sequence derives from an adult who received the AZD1222 COVID-19 vaccine. This sample comprised peripheral blood, obtained 28 days after the second AZD1222 dose. The chain was built from TRBV5-8 and TRBJ2-7; TRBD1 is a weak D gene call, 6 bases matching. The nucleotide sequence reads TGTGCCAGCAGTTCAAGGACAGAGTACTCCTACGAGCAGTACTTC. Translated, this is CASSSRTEYSYEQYF.